The subject of this entry is one T cell receptor beta chain. After removal of 3 bases from V and 9 bases from J, the junction contained 3 bases not matched to a gene. CDR3 length: 11 residues. The V gene's germline CDR1 is SGDLS and CDR2 YYNGEE. The record originates from a study of blood T cell repertoires in COVID-19. This table comes from immunoSEQ multiplex PCR, and its TCRdb copy is limited to in-frame clones, with some not included. The sample has about 200,000 clones; 86% are singletons. The chain links TRBV9 to TRBJ2-7; TRBD1 aligns across 7 bases. The sequencing input was PBMCs or T cells enriched from blood (not recorded which). This clonotype was sampled from a man aged 35 to 55 with acute COVID-19. This chain's CDR3 is CASSGQGPQYF. CDR3 coding DNA: TGTGCCAGCAGCGGACAGGGTCCGCAGTACTTC.